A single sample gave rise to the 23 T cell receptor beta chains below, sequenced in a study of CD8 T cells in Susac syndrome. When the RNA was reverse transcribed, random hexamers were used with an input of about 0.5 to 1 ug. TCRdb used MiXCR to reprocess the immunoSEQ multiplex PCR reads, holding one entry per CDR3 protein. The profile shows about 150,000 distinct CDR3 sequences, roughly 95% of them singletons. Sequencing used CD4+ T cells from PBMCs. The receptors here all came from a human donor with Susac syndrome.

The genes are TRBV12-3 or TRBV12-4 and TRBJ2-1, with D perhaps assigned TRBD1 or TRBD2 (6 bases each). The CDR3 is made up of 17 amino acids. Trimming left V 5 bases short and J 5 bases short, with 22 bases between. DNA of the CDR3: TGTGCCAGCAGTCCACAGAAGCGGAGGGGGTTTAACAATGAGCAGTTCTTC. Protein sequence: CASSPQKRRGFNNEQFF.

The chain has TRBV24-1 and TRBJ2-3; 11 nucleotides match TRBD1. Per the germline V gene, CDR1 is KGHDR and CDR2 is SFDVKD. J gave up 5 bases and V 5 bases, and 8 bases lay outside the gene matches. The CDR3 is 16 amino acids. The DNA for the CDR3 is TGTGCCACCAGTGTTTGGGACAGGGGGATTGGAGATACGCAGTATTTT. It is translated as CATSVWDRGIGDTQYF.

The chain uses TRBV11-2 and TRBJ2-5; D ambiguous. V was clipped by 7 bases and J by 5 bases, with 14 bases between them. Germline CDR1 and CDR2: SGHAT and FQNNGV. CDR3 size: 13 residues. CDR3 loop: CASTLTLVETQYF. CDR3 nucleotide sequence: TGTGCCAGCACCCTGACCCTGGTGGAGACCCAGTACTTC.

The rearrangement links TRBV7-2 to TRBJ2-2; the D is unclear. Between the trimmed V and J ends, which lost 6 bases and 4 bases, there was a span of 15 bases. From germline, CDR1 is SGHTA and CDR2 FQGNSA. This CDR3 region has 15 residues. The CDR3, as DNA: TGTGCCAGCAGACTTGCGCTGTTGGGCACCGGGGAGCTGTTTTTT. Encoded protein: CASRLALLGTGELFF.

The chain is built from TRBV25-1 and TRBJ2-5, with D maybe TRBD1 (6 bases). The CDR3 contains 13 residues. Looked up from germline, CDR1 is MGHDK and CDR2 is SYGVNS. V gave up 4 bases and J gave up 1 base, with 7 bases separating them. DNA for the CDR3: TGTGCCAGCAGTGGGACAGTCCAAGAGACCCAGTACTTC. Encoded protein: CASSGTVQETQYF.

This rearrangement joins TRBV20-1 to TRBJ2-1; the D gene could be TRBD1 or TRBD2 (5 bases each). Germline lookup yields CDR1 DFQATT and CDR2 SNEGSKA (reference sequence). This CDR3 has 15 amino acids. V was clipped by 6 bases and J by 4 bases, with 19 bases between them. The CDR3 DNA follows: TGCAGTGCCCCAGACGTGAAGGGGACGTACAATGAGCAGTTCTTC. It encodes CSAPDVKGTYNEQFF.

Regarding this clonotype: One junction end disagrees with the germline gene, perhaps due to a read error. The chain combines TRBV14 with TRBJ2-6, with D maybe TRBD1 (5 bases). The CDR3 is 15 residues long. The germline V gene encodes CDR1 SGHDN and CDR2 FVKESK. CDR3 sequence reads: CASSSHSSGADVLTF. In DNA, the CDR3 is TGTGCCAGCAGCTCGCACAGCTCTGGGGCCGACGTCCTGACTTTC.

The DNA for the CDR3 is TGCAGTGCTGGGACTAGCGGGGCTCAAGAGACCCAGTACTTC. Its protein product is CSAGTSGAQETQYF. The V gene is TRBV20-1, the J gene TRBJ2-5; 13 nucleotides align to TRBD2. V lost 5 bases to trimming and J lost 2 bases; unmatched junction nucleotides: 2. This CDR3 contains 14 residues. Germline lookup yields CDR1 DFQATT and CDR2 SNEGSKA (reference sequence).

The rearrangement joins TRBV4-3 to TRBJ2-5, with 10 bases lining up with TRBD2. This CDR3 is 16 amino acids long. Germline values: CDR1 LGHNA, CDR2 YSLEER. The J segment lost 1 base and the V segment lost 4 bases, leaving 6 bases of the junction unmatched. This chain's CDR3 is CASSLSGGGSQETQYF. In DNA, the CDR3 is TGCGCCAGCAGCCTAAGCGGGGGGGGCTCCCAAGAGACCCAGTACTTC.

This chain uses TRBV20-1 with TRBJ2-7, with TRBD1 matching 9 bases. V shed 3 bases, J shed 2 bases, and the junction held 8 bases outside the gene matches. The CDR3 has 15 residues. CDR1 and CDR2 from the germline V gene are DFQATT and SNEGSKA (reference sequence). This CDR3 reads CSARRAGTGPYEQYF. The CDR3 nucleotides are TGCAGTGCTAGGAGAGCCGGGACAGGGCCCTACGAGCAGTACTTC.

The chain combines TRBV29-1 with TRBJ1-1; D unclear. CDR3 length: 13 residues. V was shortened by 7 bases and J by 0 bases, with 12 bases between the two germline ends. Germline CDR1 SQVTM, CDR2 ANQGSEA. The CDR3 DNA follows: TGCAGCGCCCAAATTGGCGTGAACACTGAAGCTTTCTTT. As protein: CSAQIGVNTEAFF.

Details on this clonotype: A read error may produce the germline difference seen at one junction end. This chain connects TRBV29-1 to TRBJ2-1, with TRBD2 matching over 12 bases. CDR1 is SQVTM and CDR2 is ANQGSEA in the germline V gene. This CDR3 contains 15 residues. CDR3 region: CSIDLAGGRVNEQFF. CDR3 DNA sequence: TGCAGCATTGACCTAGCGGGAGGGAGGGTCAATGAGCAGTTCTTC.

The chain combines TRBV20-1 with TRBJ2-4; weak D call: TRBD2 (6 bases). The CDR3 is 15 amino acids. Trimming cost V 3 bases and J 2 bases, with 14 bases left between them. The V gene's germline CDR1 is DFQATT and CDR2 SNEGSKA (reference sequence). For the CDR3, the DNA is TGCAGTGCTAGCGGGGGAGATCCAACCAAAAACATTCAGTACTTC. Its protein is CSASGGDPTKNIQYF.

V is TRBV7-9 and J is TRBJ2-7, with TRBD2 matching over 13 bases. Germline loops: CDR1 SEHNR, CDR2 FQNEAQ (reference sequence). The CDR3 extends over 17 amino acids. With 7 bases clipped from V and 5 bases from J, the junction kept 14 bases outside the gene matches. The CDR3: CASTPIGTSGKPNEQYF. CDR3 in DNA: TGTGCCAGCACCCCCATCGGGACTAGCGGGAAACCTAACGAGCAGTACTTC.

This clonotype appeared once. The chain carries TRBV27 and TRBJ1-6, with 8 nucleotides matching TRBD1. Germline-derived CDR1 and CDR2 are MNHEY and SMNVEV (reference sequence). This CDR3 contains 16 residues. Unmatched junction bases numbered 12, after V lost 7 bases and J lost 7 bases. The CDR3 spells CASTQGTGRFNSPLHF. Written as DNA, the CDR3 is TGTGCCAGCACCCAAGGGACAGGTCGCTTCAATTCACCCCTCCACTTT.

CDR3 DNA sequence: TGTGCCAGCAGCCCGGGACTGAATAGCGAGACCCAGTACTTC. It is translated as CASSPGLNSETQYF. The gene calls are TRBV4-2 and TRBJ2-5; D possibly corresponds to TRBD2 (6 bases). The CDR3 runs 14 residues. Germline V gene lookup returns CDR1 LGHNA and CDR2 YNFKEQ. V shed 4 bases and J shed 5 bases, with 14 bases lying between them.

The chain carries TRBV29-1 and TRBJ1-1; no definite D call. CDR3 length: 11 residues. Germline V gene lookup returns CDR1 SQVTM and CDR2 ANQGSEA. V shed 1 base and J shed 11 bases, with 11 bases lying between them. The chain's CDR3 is CSVEGTWEAFF. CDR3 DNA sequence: TGCAGCGTTGAAGGAACCTGGGAGGCTTTCTTT.

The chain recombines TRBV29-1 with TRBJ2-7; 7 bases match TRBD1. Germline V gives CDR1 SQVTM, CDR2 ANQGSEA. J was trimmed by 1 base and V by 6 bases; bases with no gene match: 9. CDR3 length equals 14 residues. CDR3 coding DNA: TGCAGCGTAGCCGACAGGGTAGTATCCTACGAGCAGTACTTC. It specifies CSVADRVVSYEQYF.

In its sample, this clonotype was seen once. Here the CDR3 reads CSARDRRKTIRTEAFF. CDR3 nucleotide sequence: TGCAGTGCTAGAGATCGGAGGAAGACCATCCGCACTGAAGCTTTCTTT. This chain uses TRBV20-1 with TRBJ1-1, with D hard to call. CDR3 length: 16 residues. The germline V and J ends were trimmed by 0 bases and 4 bases, with 18 bases remaining between them. The germline gives CDR1 DFQATT, CDR2 SNEGSKA (reference sequence).

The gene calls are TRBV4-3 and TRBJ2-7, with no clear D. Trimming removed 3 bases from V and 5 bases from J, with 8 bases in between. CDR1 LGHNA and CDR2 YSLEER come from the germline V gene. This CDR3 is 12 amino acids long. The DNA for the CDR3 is TGCGCCAGCAGCCAGGATATTAACGAGCAGTACGTC. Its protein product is CASSQDINEQYV.

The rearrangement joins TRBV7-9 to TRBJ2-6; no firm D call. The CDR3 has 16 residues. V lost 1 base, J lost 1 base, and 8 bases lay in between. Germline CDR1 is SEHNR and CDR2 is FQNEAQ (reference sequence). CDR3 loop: CASSLGVGSGANVLTF. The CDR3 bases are TGTGCCAGCAGCTTAGGGGTAGGGTCTGGGGCCAACGTCCTGACTTTC.

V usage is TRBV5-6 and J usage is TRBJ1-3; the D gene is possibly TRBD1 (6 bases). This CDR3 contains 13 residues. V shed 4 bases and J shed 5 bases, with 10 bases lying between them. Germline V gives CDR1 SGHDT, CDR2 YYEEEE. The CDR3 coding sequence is TGTGCCAGCAGCCAGGACAGAAGAAACACCATATATTTT. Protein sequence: CASSQDRRNTIYF.

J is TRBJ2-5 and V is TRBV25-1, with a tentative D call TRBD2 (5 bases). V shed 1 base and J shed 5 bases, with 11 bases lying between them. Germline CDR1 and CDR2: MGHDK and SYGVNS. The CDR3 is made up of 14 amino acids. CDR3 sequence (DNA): TGTGCCAGCAGTGAATTCAGAGGGAGCGAGACCCAGTACTTC. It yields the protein CASSEFRGSETQYF.